The 11 T cell receptor beta chains below come from one sample, sequenced in a study of beta chain features in type 1 diabetes. Study-level results: Shorter TCRB CDR3s, moderately but significantly so, were found in Type 1 diabetes patients in all four CD4+ subsets.

The authors reverse transcribed all of the isolated RNA, so sequencing captured expressed TCRB transcripts. The repertoire was sequenced with immunoSEQ multiplex PCR; TCRdb's copy has only in-frame clones and lacks some. This sample has around 260,000 clones; around 21% occur once, and the top ten carry around 0.029%. These TCRs are of unknown antigen specificity. The sequenced sample consisted of naive CD4+ T cells from blood. The receptor set was obtained from a woman aged 40 to 50 with type 1 diabetes.

The chain recombines TRBV5-1 with TRBJ2-7, with D unresolved. The germline V gene encodes CDR1 SGHRS and CDR2 YFSETQ. Deletions cut 0 bases from V and 3 bases from J, with 10 bases between. This CDR3 comprises 14 residues. In DNA form, the CDR3 reads TGCGCCAGCAGCTTGGTTCTGGGCGACTACGAGCAGTACTTC. Translating gives CASSLVLGDYEQYF. The full variable domain, completed using reference TRBV5-1 and TRBJ2-7, is KAGVTQTPRYLIKTRGQQVTLSCSPISGHRSVSWYQQTPGQGLQFLFEYFSETQRNKGNFPGRFSGRQFSNSRSEMNVSTLELGDSALYLCASSLVLGDYEQYFGPGTRLTVT.

The table lists this clone with a few counts. The rearrangement uses TRBV29-1 and TRBJ2-1; weak D call: TRBD2 (5 bases). The germline gives CDR1 SQVTM, CDR2 ANQGSEA. Trimming pared 4 bases from V and 7 bases from J, leaving 11 bases between. This CDR3 comprises 12 residues. CDR3 loop: CSVALSGNEQFF. CDR3 coding DNA: TGCAGCGTTGCTTTATCGGGAAATGAGCAGTTCTTC.

There are a few counts of this clone. The chain combines TRBV28 with TRBJ1-2; D unclear. The CDR3 runs to 12 residues. The germline CDR1 and CDR2 sequences are MDHEN and SYDVKM. The V end lost 7 bases, the J end lost 5 bases, and 11 bases lay between the germline ends. CDR3 loop: CASTPTGYGYTF. The CDR3 coding sequence is TGTGCCAGCACCCCGACGGGGTATGGCTACACCTTC.

The J gene is TRBJ1-1, the V gene TRBV4-2; 8 bases line up with TRBD1. The CDR3 extends over 14 amino acids. Germline V gives CDR1 LGHNA, CDR2 YNFKEQ. V lost 7 bases, J lost 1 base, and 5 bases stayed unmatched. CDR3 protein: CASNYGQGNTEAFF. CDR3 DNA: TGTGCCAGCAACTATGGACAGGGGAACACTGAAGCTTTCTTT.

The CDR3 protein is CASSVVSGANVLTF. CDR3 nucleotides: TGCGCCAGCAGCGTCGTGTCTGGGGCCAACGTCCTGACTTTC. This rearrangement joins TRBV5-1 to TRBJ2-6; D is unclear. Germline-derived CDR1 and CDR2 are SGHRS and YFSETQ. Trimming cost V 4 bases and J 1 base, with 6 bases left between them. The CDR3 is 14 amino acids.

The chain uses TRBV27 and TRBJ1-1; D is possibly TRBD1 (6 bases). This CDR3 is built from 11 residues. V lost 4 bases, J lost 10 bases, and 10 bases lay in between. From germline, CDR1 is MNHEY and CDR2 SMNVEV (reference sequence). CDR3 sequence reads: CASSSRGGAFF. DNA for the CDR3: TGTGCCAGCAGTTCAAGGGGGGGAGCTTTCTTT.

The genes are TRBV5-1 and TRBJ2-1; 7 bases agree with TRBD2. Looked up from germline, CDR1 is SGHRS and CDR2 is YFSETQ. V lost 1 base and J lost 6; bases outside the gene matches: 4. This CDR3 comprises 14 residues. The CDR3 DNA reads as TGCGCCAGCAGCTTGTCACCGGGAGGCAATGAGCAGTTCTTC. Its protein is CASSLSPGGNEQFF.

The chain links TRBV4-1 to TRBJ1-1, with 8 bases aligning to TRBD1. The germline V gene encodes CDR1 MGHRA and CDR2 YSYEKL. J gave up 1 base and V 2 bases, and 0 bases lay outside the gene matches. This CDR3 has 14 amino acids. The CDR3 here is CASSQQGANTEAFF. DNA of the CDR3: TGCGCCAGCAGCCAACAGGGGGCGAACACTGAAGCTTTCTTT.

In its sample, this clone was seen a few times. The rearrangement joins TRBV30 to TRBJ2-2, with a weak D call TRBD1 (7 bases). The CDR3 runs to 11 residues. Germline CDR1 and CDR2: GTSNPN and SVGIG (reference sequence). V lost 1 base to trimming and J lost 12 bases, with 9 bases between them. The CDR3 DNA is TGTGCCTGGAGTGGGAGGGGGCAGCTGTTTTTT. Encoded protein: CAWSGRGQLFF.

The sample holds a few counts of this clone. The chain is built from TRBV9 and TRBJ1-2; D possibly corresponds to TRBD1 (5 bases). V was trimmed by 4 bases and J by 8 bases, leaving 24 bases between them. This CDR3 has 16 residues. From germline, CDR1 is SGDLS and CDR2 YYNGEE. The CDR3 nucleotides read TGTGCCAGCAGCCCCTTCAACCGCGCAGGGTTGAAAGGCTACACCTTC. It is translated as CASSPFNRAGLKGYTF.

The J gene is TRBJ2-7, the V gene TRBV25-1; 9 positions agree with TRBD1. V shed 5 bases and J 1 base; nucleotides not matched to a gene: 3. The CDR3 runs 14 residues. In germline, CDR1 is MGHDK, CDR2 SYGVNS. The CDR3 spells CASSLGTGSYEQYF. CDR3 nucleotides: TGTGCCAGCAGTCTAGGGACAGGGTCCTACGAGCAGTACTTC.